The 15 T cell receptor beta chains presented below share a single source sample, sequenced in a study of T-cell reconstitution after alpha-beta-depleted transplantation in children. Preparation of the TCRbeta library involved a method that used unique molecular identifiers. TCRdb called the PCR reads again in MiXCR, with one record for every CDR3 protein. The sample includes 400,000 to 500,000 distinct CDR3 sequences, approximately 10% of them seen just once. The sample here was PBMCs from the stem cell graft donor, taken from the stem cell graft. These receptors were collected from a human donor who donated a stem cell graft to a child with acute myeloid leukemia.

This clonotype was observed a handful of times. For the CDR3, the DNA is TGTGCCGGAAAGGGCCCCTACTCCTACGAGCAGTACTTC. Translating it yields CAGKGPYSYEQYF. The J gene is TRBJ2-7, the V gene TRBV7-9; D unclear. The CDR3 consists of 13 residues. Germline CDR1 SEHNR, CDR2 FQNEAQ (reference sequence). Deletions cut 11 bases from V and 0 bases from J, with 14 bases between.

This clonotype was counted ten times or more. The chain employs TRBV18 and TRBJ2-3; TRBD2 aligns across 14 bases. With 5 bases clipped from V and 8 bases from J, the junction kept 3 bases outside the gene matches. CDR1 KGHSH and CDR2 LQKENI come from the germline V gene. This CDR3 has 14 amino acids. CDR3 sequence (DNA): TGTGCCAGCTCATCGGGACTAGCGGGGGTTACGCAGTATTTT. It yields the protein CASSSGLAGVTQYF.

V and J are TRBV3-1 and TRBJ1-6; 7 positions agree with TRBD1. The CDR3 spans 14 residues. In germline, CDR1 is LGHDT, CDR2 YNNKEL (reference sequence). The trim removed 1 base at V and 10 bases at J, leaving 4 bases unmatched. CDR3 region: CASSQGQGLSPLHF. DNA for the CDR3: TGTGCCAGCAGCCAAGGACAGGGACTGTCACCCCTCCACTTT. Using reference TRBV3-1 and TRBJ1-6 for the parts outside the CDR3, the full variable domain is DTAVSQTPKYLVTQMGNDKSIKCEQNLGHDTMYWYKQDSKKFLKIMFSYNNKELIINETVPNRFSPKSPDKAHLNLHINSLELGDSAVYFCASSQGQGLSPLHFGNGTRLTVT.

V gene TRBV2 combines with J gene TRBJ1-5, with a possible D match to TRBD1 (5 bases). The V end lost 4 bases, the J end lost 5 bases, and 12 bases lay between the germline ends. The CDR3 has 14 residues. Germline-derived CDR1 and CDR2 are SNHLY and FYNNEI. The CDR3, as DNA: TGTGCCAGCAGTGGGAGGGGCCGTGATCAGCCCCAGCATTTT. It is translated as CASSGRGRDQPQHF.

This clonotype was found many times. The V and J genes are TRBV29-1 and TRBJ1-1; no clear D gene. Germline V gene data show CDR1 as SQVTM and CDR2 as ANQGSEA. V lost 4 bases and J 0 bases, leaving 9 bases between the germline ends. The CDR3 spans 13 residues. The CDR3 loop is CSVVRVMNTEAFF. CDR3 nucleotides: TGCAGCGTTGTTCGAGTAATGAACACTGAAGCTTTCTTT.

V and J are TRBV19 and TRBJ2-5; no firm D call. Germline assignment: CDR1 LNHDA and CDR2 SQIVND (reference sequence). The CDR3 spans 13 residues. V lost 0 bases to trimming and J lost 5 bases, with 7 bases between them. CDR3 DNA: TGTGCCAGTAGTATAGAGGGAAGGGAGACCCAGTACTTC. This codes for CASSIEGRETQYF.

This clonotype was seen a handful of times. The chain uses TRBV7-8 and TRBJ2-7; perhaps TRBD2 as D (5 bases). This CDR3 has 12 amino acids. Germline lookup yields CDR1 SGHVS and CDR2 FQNEAQ. V gave up 5 bases and J gave up 4 bases, with 9 bases separating them. The CDR3 loop is CASSRLTYEQYF. CDR3 DNA: TGTGCCAGCAGCCGACTAACTTACGAGCAGTACTTC.

There are a few counts of this clonotype. This rearrangement joins TRBV4-3 to TRBJ2-7, with D maybe TRBD1 (5 bases). Germline V gene lookup returns CDR1 LGHNA and CDR2 YSLEER. The CDR3 is 13 amino acids. Deletions cut 0 bases from V and 9 bases from J, with 12 bases between. CDR3 DNA: TGCGCCAGCAGCCAAGATCATTCCAGGGTGCAGTACTTC. This codes for CASSQDHSRVQYF.

This clonotype was observed a single time. The chain carries TRBV7-9 and TRBJ1-1; TRBD1 matches 10 bases. The CDR3 sequence is 16 residues long. The germline gives CDR1 SEHNR, CDR2 FQNEAQ (reference sequence). V was clipped by 4 bases and J by 4 bases; unmatched bases: 9. CDR3 sequence reads: CASSWSDRGRSTEAFF. DNA for the CDR3: TGTGCCAGCAGCTGGAGCGACAGGGGGCGGAGCACTGAAGCTTTCTTT.

This clonotype was counted only a few times. V usage is TRBV11-2 and J usage is TRBJ2-7; either TRBD1 or TRBD2 may supply D (5 bases each). The CDR3 loop spans 14 amino acids. Germline CDR1 SGHAT, CDR2 FQNNGV. V shed 1 base and J shed 3 bases, with 10 bases lying between them. This chain's CDR3 is CASSLVGVGYEQYV. DNA of the CDR3: TGTGCCAGCAGCTTAGTGGGGGTGGGCTACGAGCAGTACGTC.

This clonotype showed up just a few times. The chain recombines TRBV15 with TRBJ1-6, with 9 bases lining up with TRBD1. Losses at the gene ends were 8 bases for V and 9 bases for J; bases not matched to a gene: 11. The CDR3 has 15 amino acids. The germline V gene has CDR1 LNHNV and CDR2 YYDKDF (reference sequence). Written as DNA, the CDR3 is TGTGCCACCTCCGACAGGGGGTTCCAATTTTCACCCCTCCACTTT. The encoded protein is CATSDRGFQFSPLHF.

This clonotype was recorded at least ten times. CDR3 amino acids: CASRTGTSGYTDTQYF. The CDR3 nucleotides are TGTGCCAGCAGAACCGGGACTAGCGGGTACACAGATACGCAGTATTTT. This sequence joins TRBV7-8 and TRBJ2-3; TRBD2 agrees at 12 bases. The CDR3 sequence is 16 residues long. The ends lost 6 bases at V and 2 bases at J; junction bases unmatched: 6. Germline CDR1 reads SGHVS; CDR2 reads FQNEAQ.

This clonotype occurred many times. V and J are TRBV20-1 and TRBJ1-3; possible D gene TRBD1, 6 bases. V dropped 0 bases and J dropped 4 bases, with 13 bases sitting between them. CDR1 and CDR2 (germline): DFQATT, SNEGSKA (reference sequence). This CDR3 is built from 15 residues. CDR3 region: CSARDPRGDGNTIYF. The CDR3 DNA reads as TGCAGTGCTAGAGATCCGAGGGGGGACGGAAACACCATATATTTT.

This rearrangement joins TRBV6-1 to TRBJ2-1; tentative D call: TRBD2 (6 bases). Looked up from germline, CDR1 is MNHNS and CDR2 is SASEGT. Between the trimmed V and J ends, which lost 4 bases and 15 bases, there was a span of 16 bases. The CDR3 spans 12 residues. As DNA, the CDR3 is TGTGCCAGCAGTGGGCGGTCAGCGGGCGTGTTCTTC. Protein sequence: CASSGRSAGVFF.

This clonotype was found a few times. This sequence joins TRBV4-1 and TRBJ2-1, with 10 bases aligning to TRBD2. V trimming: 4 bases; J trimming: 4 bases; junction bases outside the gene matches: 4. CDR3 length: 15 amino acids. The germline CDR1 and CDR2 sequences are MGHRA and YSYEKL. The CDR3 DNA follows: TGCGCCAGCAGCCTTACTAGCGGGGAGTACAATGAGCAGTTCTTC. Residues: CASSLTSGEYNEQFF.